Sequencing of this T cell receptor beta chain was carried out in a study of T-cell reconstitution after alpha-beta-depleted transplantation in children. Trimming pared 3 bases from V and 2 bases from J, leaving 4 bases between. The CDR3 runs 12 residues. Germline V CDR1 and CDR2: KGHSH, LQKENI. This clonotype was observed at least ten times. No antigen is known for it. Unique molecular identifiers were used in preparing the TCRbeta library. TCRdb re-called the PCR reads with MiXCR, one entry per CDR3 protein. The profile shows about 70,000 distinct CDR3 sequences, 11% of them singletons. Study-level results: After transplant, high TCRbeta diversity at day 60 in some patients arose from surviving recipient T cells and thymic progenitors. Several hundred expanded graft clones reportedly gave rise to the alpha-beta T cells present about two months after transplant.

This rearrangement joins TRBV18 to TRBJ2-5; D gene ambiguous. The sequence came from a boy aged 5-17 years with acute myeloid leukemia, due to receive a stem cell transplant. This specimen consisted of PBMCs, obtained before TCRalphabeta/CD19-depleted stem cell transplant. This CDR3 reads CASSPIQETQYF. The DNA for the CDR3 is TGTGCCAGCTCACCCATACAAGAGACCCAGTACTTC.